The 16 T cell receptor beta chains in this list originate from one sample, sequenced in a study of shared clonotypes between healthy human individuals. Measured with immunoSEQ multiplex PCR; TCRdb has only the in-frame clones, and not every one. The repertoire includes about 660,000 clones, approximately 79% of them detected once, and 1.5% to 2% sits in the top ten. Sequencing was carried out using memory CD4+ T cells sorted from blood. Subset of the sample: CD45RA-negative fraction. The source of these receptors is a woman younger than 45 in good health.

The CDR3, as DNA: TGTGCCAGCAGTTTATCGAGGACGCTCTATACAACAGATACGCAGTATTTT. This codes for CASSLSRTLYTTDTQYF. The chain employs TRBV27 and TRBJ2-3; no clear D. V gave up 0 bases and J gave up 3 bases, with 16 bases separating them. The CDR3 has 17 residues. Germline lookup yields CDR1 MNHEY and CDR2 SMNVEV (reference sequence).

This clone was picked up one time. The chain links TRBV28 to TRBJ1-1; TRBD1 might be the D (5 bases). Per germline, CDR1 MDHEN and CDR2 SYDVKM. Trimming pared 4 bases from V and 1 base from J, leaving 13 bases between. The CDR3 runs 15 residues. The CDR3 DNA sequence: TGTGCCAGCAGTTCCCCACGGGGGAAGAACACTGAAGCTTTCTTT. Its translation: CASSSPRGKNTEAFF.

As concerns this clone: Other DNA sequences in the sample encode the same CDR3. J is TRBJ1-5 and V is TRBV30; D unresolved. V was cut by 2 bases and J by 1 base, with 12 bases left in between. The CDR3 is 15 residues long. Looked up from germline, CDR1 is GTSNPN and CDR2 is SVGIG (reference sequence). CDR3 region: CAWSSGSSSNQPQHF. CDR3 DNA: TGTGCCTGGAGTTCTGGCAGCTCCAGCAATCAGCCCCAGCATTTT.

This clone was seen many times. Within the sample, other DNA sequences also encode this same CDR3. The chain uses TRBV19 and TRBJ2-6; D call uncertain. This CDR3 contains 13 residues. Germline V lookup: CDR1 LNHDA, CDR2 SQIVND (reference sequence). V was pared by 3 bases and J by 2 bases, with 2 bases between. CDR3 loop: CASSITGANVLTF. The DNA for the CDR3 is TGTGCCAGTAGTATCACTGGGGCCAACGTCCTGACTTTC. Based on the CDR3 plus reference TRBV19 and TRBJ2-6, the full variable domain is DGGITQSPKYLFRKEGQNVTLSCEQNLNHDAMYWYRQDPGQGLRLIYYSQIVNDFQKGDIAEGYSVSREKKESFPLTVTSAQKNPTAFYLCASSITGANVLTFGAGSRLTVL.

The V call is TRBV11-3, the J call TRBJ2-1; a weak D match, TRBD2 (5 bases). V gave up 4 bases and J gave up 12 bases, with 13 bases separating them. CDR1 is SGHNT, CDR2 YENEEA, per germline. The CDR3 length is 12 residues. CDR3 coding DNA: TGTGCCAGCAGCTCCACCTCCGCGGGGCAGTTCTTC. It is translated as CASSSTSAGQFF.

V usage is TRBV19 and J usage is TRBJ1-1, with D hard to call. The length of the CDR3 is 15 residues. Germline CDR1 and CDR2: LNHDA and SQIVND (reference sequence). Deletions cut 0 bases from V and 1 base from J, with 9 bases between. CDR3 sequence (DNA): TGTGCCAGTAGTATAGATGCCAGGCAGAACACTGAAGCTTTCTTT. Protein sequence: CASSIDARQNTEAFF.

V usage is TRBV5-8 and J usage is TRBJ2-1; D unclear. Germline CDR1 reads SGHTS; CDR2 reads YDEGEE. This CDR3 comprises 17 residues. V was clipped by 0 bases and J by 0 bases, with 13 bases between them. The chain's CDR3 is CASSLEVFRSSYNEQFF. CDR3 nucleotides: TGTGCCAGCAGCTTGGAGGTTTTTCGGAGCTCCTACAATGAGCAGTTCTTC.

CDR3 DNA: TGTGGAGTAGGAGGGAGCACAGATACGCAGTATTTT. Amino acids: CGVGGSTDTQYF. This chain uses TRBV10-3 with TRBJ2-3, with D possibly being TRBD2 (6 bases). Germline CDR1 ENHRY, CDR2 SYGVKD. This CDR3 comprises 12 residues.

The gene calls are TRBV13 and TRBJ2-3; the match to TRBD2 covers 13 bases. The germline gives CDR1 PRHDT, CDR2 FYEKMQ (reference sequence). J lost 2 bases, V lost 4 bases, and 6 bases had no gene match. The CDR3 spans 17 residues. The CDR3 coding sequence is TGTGCCAGCAGCTCCGGACTAGCGGGAGTTACCACAGATACGCAGTATTTT. Amino acid sequence: CASSSGLAGVTTDTQYF.

The chain employs TRBV6-1 and TRBJ2-7; D is perhaps TRBD1 or TRBD2 (5 bases each). Per the germline V gene, CDR1 is MNHNS and CDR2 is SASEGT. V was clipped by 8 bases and J by 5 bases, with 22 bases between them. The CDR3 is 15 residues long. The CDR3 DNA is TGTGCCAGCTCCTCCTTAGGGACGTCATTCAACGAGCAGTACTTC. It translates to CASSSLGTSFNEQYF.

The V call is TRBV5-1, the J call TRBJ2-7; maybe TRBD2 (6 bases). The CDR3 contains 14 residues. The V and J ends lost 1 base and 4 bases respectively, with 12 bases between them. Germline V lookup: CDR1 SGHRS, CDR2 YFSETQ. The DNA of the CDR3 is TGCGCCAGCAGCTTGACGGCAGGGACTTACGAGCAGTACTTC. Translated, it gives CASSLTAGTYEQYF.

The table lists this clone with a few counts. The chain joins TRBV27 to TRBJ1-1; 9 bases align to TRBD1. Germline CDR1 and CDR2: MNHEY and SMNVEV (reference sequence). The length of the CDR3 is 17 residues. V was pared by 4 bases and J by 0 bases, with 9 bases of the junction left unmatched. Here the CDR3 reads CASSSTAGTGLNTEAFF. CDR3 DNA: TGTGCCAGCAGTTCCACGGCTGGGACAGGGTTGAACACTGAAGCTTTCTTT.

The chain links TRBV19 to TRBJ2-4, with 8 bases aligning to TRBD2. This CDR3 spans 12 amino acids. Germline V lookup: CDR1 LNHDA, CDR2 SQIVND (reference sequence). V trimming: 7 bases; J trimming: 15 bases; junction bases outside the gene matches: 11. In DNA, the CDR3 is TGTGCCAGTATCGCGGCGGGGGGCGGTTCGTACTTC. Translated: CASIAAGGGSYF.

V usage is TRBV7-9 and J usage is TRBJ2-7, with D possibly matching TRBD2 (6 bases). Germline CDR1 is SEHNR and CDR2 is FQNEAQ (reference sequence). Trimming took 1 base from V and 0 from J, leaving 16 bases between them. The CDR3 contains 17 residues. The chain's CDR3 is CASSLDAGWDGSYEQYF. DNA for the CDR3: TGTGCCAGCAGCTTAGACGCGGGGTGGGACGGCTCCTACGAGCAGTACTTC.

This chain links TRBV6-6 with TRBJ1-1; no clear D gene. The CDR3 has 16 residues. V shed 4 bases and J shed 2 bases, with 17 bases lying between them. Looked up from germline, CDR1 is MNHNY and CDR2 is SVGAGI (reference sequence). The DNA of the CDR3 is TGTGCCAGCAGTTTAGGCGGAGGGAAGTCAAACACTGAAGCTTTCTTT. Translated: CASSLGGGKSNTEAFF.

The J gene is TRBJ1-5, the V gene TRBV19; no definite D call. The CDR3 is 13 residues long. Trimming stripped 5 bases from V and 4 bases from J, with 9 bases between. Germline values: CDR1 LNHDA, CDR2 SQIVND (reference sequence). The CDR3 region has the DNA TGTGCCAGTAGTTTGGTCTTTAATCAGCCCCAGCATTTT. It specifies CASSLVFNQPQHF.